This T cell receptor beta chain was documented in a study of control samples from healthy donors and cancer patients. CDR3 size: 15 residues. V was shortened by 4 bases and J by 3 bases, with 16 bases between the two germline ends. The V gene's germline CDR1 is MNHEY and CDR2 SMNVEV (reference sequence). The assay was immunoSEQ multiplex PCR, and TCRdb's table has in-frame clones only and misses some. The table lists roughly 81,000 clones, more than 65% of them singletons. The genes are TRBV27 and TRBJ2-7, with D possibly matching TRBD2 (7 bases). The sequenced sample consisted of PBMCs. The clonotype originates from a man between 60 and 70 years old with head and neck cancer. Here the CDR3 DNA reads TGTGCCAGCAGTTGGGGGGCTAGCGGCCGCTACGAGCAGTACTTC. Protein product: CASSWGASGRYEQYF.